In its sample, the clone carrying this TCR beta chain was seen once. Germline loops: CDR1 SNHLY, CDR2 FYNNEI. The J segment lost 0 bases and the V segment lost 5 bases, leaving 2 bases of the junction unmatched. This CDR3 contains 15 residues. In the authors' workflow: Cell counts per sample came from amplifying reference gene primers. Clones were read by immunoSEQ multiplex PCR, and TCRdb kept only the in-frame ones, dropping some. V, J and clone size reflect that table, while D and trimming were determined from the DNA. This sample has about 220,000 clones, with roughly 84% found just once. This entry is derived from a study of blood T cell repertoires in COVID-19. The overall study: T cells, B-cell-depleted T cells, or PBMCs provided the cDNA or gDNA that served as material.

Material: peripheral blood. This chain joins TRBV2 and TRBJ1-5; 9 bases align to TRBD1. The TCR sequence derives from a woman of 80 years or more with acute or convalescent COVID-19. For the CDR3, the DNA is TGTGCCAGCAGTTGGACAGGGGCTAGCAATCAGCCCCAGCATTTT. Translated, it gives CASSWTGASNQPQHF.